This T cell receptor beta chain was obtained from a study of blood T cell repertoires in COVID-19. About the research overall: There were acute and convalescent COVID-19 samples, and they came from the United States, Italy and Spain. Sources were T cells, B-cell-depleted T cells, or PBMCs; the material itself was cDNA or gDNA.

Original methodology: Estimates of nucleated cell counts were drawn from the amplification of reference gene primers. The assay was immunoSEQ multiplex PCR, and TCRdb's table has in-frame clones only and misses some. That table supplies the V and J calls and clone size; D and trimming were determined from the DNA. Here the sample spans 170,000 or so clones, more than 85% being singletons. Germline-derived CDR1 and CDR2 are MDHEN and SYDVKM. The V end was cut by 6 bases, the J end by 4 bases, with 19 bases between. The CDR3 extends over 16 amino acids. In Seattle, patients joined the study during active infection and were tracked longitudinally.

The sample taken for sequencing was peripheral blood. The chain employs TRBV28 and TRBJ2-1; a possible D gene is TRBD2 (5 bases). The receptor was isolated from a man between 60 and 70 years old with COVID-19, enrolled during active disease. CDR3: CASSVEVRVVYNEQFF. CDR3 bases: TGTGCCAGCAGCGTTGAAGTGAGGGTGGTGTACAATGAGCAGTTCTTC. Full variable domain (missing parts from reference TRBV28 and TRBJ2-1): DVKVTQSSRYLVKRTGEKVFLECVQDMDHENMFWYRQDPGLGLRLIYFSYDVKMKEKGDIPEGYSVSREKKERFSLILESASTNQTSMYLCASSVEVRVVYNEQFFGPGTRLTVL.